The TCR beta chain described here comes from a study of Ad26.COV2.S vaccination and SARS-CoV-2 variants. Whole-study context: Donor was assigned to the Ad26.COV2.S arm of trial COV1001. Recipients of Ad26.COV2.S got it intramuscularly, once or twice 56 days apart. Study-wide results and caveats: Placebo recipients showed lower spike-specific TCR breadth than vaccinees.

Concerning this clone itself: The antigen remains unidentified.

Germline V gene data show CDR1 as MNHEY and CDR2 as SMNVEV (reference sequence). Trimming left V 4 bases short and J 4 bases short, with 16 bases between. This CDR3 is 15 amino acids long. Treatment specified: around 19 received Ad26.COV2.S at low or high dose, single or two shots; 5 received placebo; per-sample allocation not given. Sampling was performed 63 days after the first vaccine or placebo injection. Within Boston, the person who donated was an adult of 18-55 years. TCRdb keeps only in-frame clones here, not all; method: immunoSEQ multiplex PCR. The data show around 300,000 clones, about 90% seen once.

The sample was peripheral blood, taken in a trial of Ad26.COV2.S vaccine versus placebo. This chain links TRBV27 with TRBJ1-1; TRBD1 is a possible D gene (6 bases). The receptor's source is a person between 18 and 65 years old who received the Ad26.COV2.S COVID-19 vaccine or a placebo. The DNA for the CDR3 is TGTGCCAGCAGTTATTCCAGGGGAAGGATCACTGAAGCTTTCTTT. Translating gives CASSYSRGRITEAFF.